This passage covers 29 T cell receptor beta chains from one sample sequenced in a study of T cell responses to AZD1222 COVID-19 vaccine. The method was immunoSEQ multiplex PCR; TCRdb's version includes in-frame clones alone and lacks a portion of them. The table has about 140,000 clones, under 95% seen once. Here the sequenced sample was peripheral blood, taken on day 0 of AZD1222 vaccination. The receptors shown here come from an adult in good health.

This clone was recorded once. The chain is built from TRBV6-2 or TRBV6-3 and TRBJ1-1, with D tentatively TRBD1 (5 bases). V was clipped by 6 bases and J by 11 bases, with 19 bases between them. The CDR3 length is 13 residues. Looked up from germline, CDR1 is MNHEY and CDR2 is SVGEGT. The CDR3 spells CASRYMGTDDAFF. In nucleotides, the CDR3 is TGTGCCAGCAGGTACATGGGGACGGACGACGCTTTCTTT.

The chain employs TRBV12-3 or TRBV12-4 and TRBJ2-7; D gene uncertain. The V end lost 5 bases, the J end lost 3 bases, and 8 bases lay between the germline ends. This CDR3 has 12 amino acids. This chain's CDR3 is CASSPSSYEQYF. The CDR3 DNA sequence: TGTGCCAGCAGTCCCTCGAGCTACGAGCAGTACTTC.

This chain joins TRBV9 and TRBJ1-6, with no clear D. The ends were cut back, 0 bases at V and 2 bases at J, with 9 bases in the middle. This CDR3 region has 16 residues. Germline V CDR1 and CDR2: SGDLS, YYNGEE. The chain's CDR3 is CASSVEVGTYNSPLHF. CDR3 coding DNA: TGTGCCAGCAGCGTAGAAGTGGGGACCTATAATTCACCCCTCCACTTT. Looking up the rest from reference TRBV9 and TRBJ1-6 gives the full variable domain: DSGVTQTPKHLITATGQRVTLRCSPRSGDLSVYWYQQSLDQGLQFLIQYYNGEERAKGNILERFSAQQFPDLHSELNLSSLELGDSALYFCASSVEVGTYNSPLHFGNGTRLTVT.

The V and J genes are TRBV19 and TRBJ2-1; 8 bases fit TRBD2. Germline loops: CDR1 LNHDA, CDR2 SQIVND (reference sequence). This CDR3 region has 17 residues. The ends lost 4 bases at V and 5 bases at J; junction bases unmatched: 13. CDR3 DNA sequence: TGTGCCAGTAGTACCTCCGGCGGGCGGGGGGCCAACAATGAGCAGTTCTTC. This translates into CASSTSGGRGANNEQFF.

The chain recombines TRBV7-6 with TRBJ2-6; 7 nucleotides match TRBD1. The CDR3 spans 18 residues. The trim removed 1 base at V and 1 base at J, leaving 7 bases unmatched. CDR1 SGHVS and CDR2 FNYEAQ come from the germline V gene. The CDR3 DNA follows: TGTGCCAGCAGCTTAGTGGGGACAGCCTCGTCTGGGGCCAACGTCCTGACTTTC. It codes for CASSLVGTASSGANVLTF.

The J gene is TRBJ2-5, the V gene TRBV12-2; TRBD2, the table's D call, lacks a check against the DNA. TRBV12-2 is designated a pseudogene. The CDR3 is made up of 15 amino acids. For the CDR3, the DNA is TGTGCAAGTCGCTTAGGGCTAGCTTGGAGAGAGACCCAGTACTTC. This encodes CASRLGLAWRETQYF.

The genes are TRBV5-1 and TRBJ2-5; 13 nucleotides match TRBD2. After removal of 1 base from V and 2 bases from J, the junction contained 2 bases not matched to a gene. This CDR3 has 16 residues. Germline-derived CDR1 and CDR2 are SGHRS and YFSETQ. This chain's CDR3 is CASSLPGLAGQETQYF. CDR3 in DNA: TGCGCCAGCAGCTTGCCGGGACTAGCGGGGCAAGAGACCCAGTACTTC.

DNA for the CDR3: TGTGCCAGCAACCGAGACAGGGGCGCACACTCTGGGGCCAACGTCCTGACTTTC. Its protein is CASNRDRGAHSGANVLTF. This chain joins TRBV7-8 and TRBJ2-6, with 8 nucleotides matching TRBD1. The V segment lost 7 bases and the J segment 0 bases; nucleotides outside the gene matches: 11. The germline gives CDR1 SGHVS, CDR2 FQNEAQ. The CDR3 is 18 amino acids.

The rearrangement joins TRBV9 to TRBJ2-3; 7 bases are a match to TRBD1. Trimming removed 0 bases from V and 0 bases from J; junction bases left unmatched: 1. Germline values: CDR1 SGDLS, CDR2 YYNGEE. The CDR3 runs 15 residues. The CDR3: CASSVEGASTDTQYF. The CDR3 DNA is TGTGCCAGCAGCGTAGAGGGGGCTAGCACAGATACGCAGTATTTT. Supplemented by reference TRBV9 and TRBJ2-3, the full variable domain reads DSGVTQTPKHLITATGQRVTLRCSPRSGDLSVYWYQQSLDQGLQFLIQYYNGEERAKGNILERFSAQQFPDLHSELNLSSLELGDSALYFCASSVEGASTDTQYFGPGTRLTVL.

V and J are TRBV13 and TRBJ2-3, with D tentatively TRBD1 (6 bases). Trimming took 1 base from V and 1 from J, leaving 9 bases between them. The CDR3 has 15 residues. Germline V gene data show CDR1 as PRHDT and CDR2 as FYEKMQ (reference sequence). The CDR3 region is CASSLDHRGTDTQYF. The CDR3 DNA is TGTGCCAGCAGCTTAGATCACAGGGGCACAGATACGCAGTATTTT.

The genes are TRBV4-2 and TRBJ2-5; the match to TRBD2 covers 14 bases. J was trimmed by 0 bases and V by 5 bases; bases with no gene match: 11. The CDR3 runs 19 residues. CDR1 and CDR2 (germline): LGHNA, YNFKEQ. This CDR3 is CASSSGTSGGAGYQETQYF. The CDR3 nucleotides read TGTGCCAGCAGCTCTGGGACTAGCGGGGGAGCGGGGTACCAAGAGACCCAGTACTTC.

The chain carries TRBV2 and TRBJ2-1; 7 bases fit TRBD2. The junction had 19 bases not matched to a gene; V was cut back by 5 bases and J by 6 bases. Germline V gene sequence: CDR1 SNHLY, CDR2 FYNNEI. The length of the CDR3 is 18 residues. In DNA form, the CDR3 reads TGTGCCAGCAGTCAGGATGTCGGCCGGACTAGGTCACGCAATGAGCAGTTCTTC. It codes for CASSQDVGRTRSRNEQFF.

V usage is TRBV19 and J usage is TRBJ1-1, with 8 bases identical to TRBD1. Trimming cost V 5 bases and J 4 bases; bases outside gene matches: 9. CDR1 and CDR2 (germline): LNHDA, SQIVND (reference sequence). The CDR3 spans 15 residues. The CDR3: CASSPRQGSFTEAFF. As DNA, the CDR3 is TGTGCCAGTAGTCCCAGACAGGGGAGTTTCACTGAAGCTTTCTTT.

The rearrangement links TRBV28 to TRBJ1-2; 7 bases map to TRBD1. With V trimmed by 3 bases and J by 8 bases, 12 bases remained unmatched. The CDR3 has 15 residues. Per germline, CDR1 MDHEN and CDR2 SYDVKM. In DNA form, the CDR3 reads TGTGCCAGCAGTTTTCGACAGGGTTTTTTCTCGGGCTACACCTTC. Translation gives CASSFRQGFFSGYTF.

The rearrangement links TRBV6-5 to TRBJ2-5, with TRBD1 as a possible D gene (6 bases). Trimming shortened V by 1 base and J by 4 bases, and 13 bases separated the two germline ends. The CDR3 covers 15 residues. Germline CDR1 and CDR2: MNHEY and SVGAGI. The CDR3 sequence is CASSYLGTPTETQYF. As DNA, the CDR3 is TGTGCCAGCAGTTACTTGGGGACACCTACAGAGACCCAGTACTTC.

This chain joins TRBV9 and TRBJ2-1; 11 bases fit TRBD2. The CDR3 covers 14 residues. Per the germline V gene, CDR1 is SGDLS and CDR2 is YYNGEE. J lost 6 bases, V lost 7 bases, and 6 bases had no gene match. The CDR3 sequence: CASQLAGDSNEQFF. CDR3 DNA sequence: TGTGCCAGCCAACTAGCGGGAGATAGCAATGAGCAGTTCTTC.

The table lists this clone with a count of one. The chain uses TRBV6-4 and TRBJ1-2; a possible D gene is TRBD1 (6 bases). Germline CDR1 reads MRHNA; CDR2 reads SNTAGT. Deletions cut 4 bases from V and 6 bases from J, with 15 bases between. This CDR3 is 14 amino acids long. The CDR3 DNA reads as TGTGCCAGCAGTGGTTCAGCGGGGGGCAATGGCTACACCTTC. Its protein is CASSGSAGGNGYTF.

The chain links TRBV5-1 to TRBJ1-1; the D is unclear. The CDR3 totals 13 residues. Germline V gene data show CDR1 as SGHRS and CDR2 as YFSETQ. V lost 7 bases and J lost 7, with 17 bases in between. CDR3 DNA: TGCGCCAGCCGAAGCTTTGGGGTGGGTGAAGCTTTCTTT. It is translated as CASRSFGVGEAFF.

This sequence joins TRBV5-5 and TRBJ1-6; D call uncertain. V lost 10 bases, J lost 0 bases, and 14 bases lay in between. The CDR3 covers 15 residues. Germline CDR1 is SGHKS and CDR2 is YYEKEE (reference sequence). The chain's CDR3 is CAFPDGSSYNSPLHF. CDR3 bases: TGTGCCTTCCCGGACGGTAGCTCCTATAATTCACCCCTCCACTTT. The entire variable domain, with the rest obtained from reference TRBV5-5 and TRBJ1-6, is as follows: DAGVTQSPTHLIKTRGQQVTLRCSPISGHKSVSWYQQVLGQGPQFIFQYYEKEERGRGNFPDRFSARQFPNYSSELNVNALLLGDSALYLCAFPDGSSYNSPLHFGNGTRLTVT.

The chain joins TRBV30 to TRBJ1-2, with 11 bases identical to TRBD1. Germline assignment: CDR1 GTSNPN and CDR2 SVGIG (reference sequence). Losses at the gene ends were 1 base for V and 6 bases for J; bases not matched to a gene: 1. The CDR3 length is 13 residues. The CDR3 coding sequence is TGTGCCTGGAGTGGGGGACAGGGGGATGGCTACACCTTC. Its translation: CAWSGGQGDGYTF.

This clone has just one count. The V call is TRBV2, the J call TRBJ1-6, with 8 bases matching TRBD1. Germline CDR1 reads SNHLY; CDR2 reads FYNNEI. Germline trimming cut 6 bases from V and 7 bases from J; bases unmatched to any gene: 5. The CDR3 contains 14 residues. CDR3 sequence (DNA): TGTGCCAGCAGCGTAGGGACAGGAAATTCACCCCTCCACTTT. Protein sequence: CASSVGTGNSPLHF.

Comment on this clone: Other DNA sequences in this sample translate to the same CDR3. The chain joins TRBV4-3 to TRBJ2-1; 13 bases line up with TRBD2. CDR3 size: 17 residues. After removal of 3 bases from V and 2 bases from J, the junction contained 4 bases not matched to a gene. Germline loops: CDR1 LGHNA, CDR2 YSLEER. CDR3 region: CASSQELAGGAYNEQFF. The CDR3 bases are TGCGCCAGCAGCCAGGAACTAGCGGGGGGGGCCTACAATGAGCAGTTCTTC.

The chain has TRBV19 and TRBJ1-2, with D possibly being TRBD1 (5 bases). Per germline, CDR1 LNHDA and CDR2 SQIVND (reference sequence). V was pared by 3 bases and J by 4 bases, with 24 bases between. This CDR3 comprises 18 residues. The CDR3 nucleotides read TGTGCCAGTAGTATCAGGGCCGAACCCTACCTCGACTTCTATGGCTACACCTTC. Translation gives CASSIRAEPYLDFYGYTF.

V and J are TRBV19 and TRBJ1-6; D is uncertain. The CDR3 contains 15 residues. Germline lookup yields CDR1 LNHDA and CDR2 SQIVND (reference sequence). V was pared by 3 bases and J by 5 bases, with 11 bases between. CDR3 in DNA: TGTGCCAGTAGTATCGGAAGTTGGGATAATTCACCCCTCCACTTT. Amino acid sequence: CASSIGSWDNSPLHF.

V usage is TRBV7-2 and J usage is TRBJ1-1, with D unclear. There are 13 residues in the CDR3. Between the trimmed V and J ends, which lost 2 bases and 5 bases, there was a span of 9 bases. In germline, CDR1 is SGHTA, CDR2 FQGNSA. CDR3 DNA sequence: TGTGCCAGCAGCTTATCGGTGAGAACTGAAGCTTTCTTT. Protein sequence: CASSLSVRTEAFF.

The J gene is TRBJ2-7, the V gene TRBV27; tentative D call: TRBD2 (5 bases). The germline gives CDR1 MNHEY, CDR2 SMNVEV (reference sequence). Deletions cut 2 bases from V and 4 bases from J, with 12 bases between. The CDR3 extends over 14 amino acids. The DNA for the CDR3 is TGTGCCAGCAGTTTAGCCGGGAATGAGTACGAGCAGTACTTC. Its protein is CASSLAGNEYEQYF.

This clone was recorded a few times. The sample contains more than one DNA sequence encoding this CDR3. The genes are TRBV9 and TRBJ2-2; D is ambiguous. The CDR3 runs 12 residues. CDR1 is SGDLS, CDR2 YYNGEE, per germline. Deletions cut 0 bases from V and 3 bases from J, with 0 bases between. This CDR3 is CASSVDTGELFF. The CDR3 nucleotides read TGTGCCAGCAGCGTAGACACCGGGGAGCTGTTTTTT. Drawing the rest from reference TRBV9 and TRBJ2-2, the complete variable domain is DSGVTQTPKHLITATGQRVTLRCSPRSGDLSVYWYQQSLDQGLQFLIQYYNGEERAKGNILERFSAQQFPDLHSELNLSSLELGDSALYFCASSVDTGELFFGEGSRLTVL.

This sequence joins TRBV2 and TRBJ1-4; no firm D call. CDR3 length: 11 residues. The germline V and J ends were trimmed by 3 bases and 6 bases, with 2 bases remaining between them. The germline gives CDR1 SNHLY, CDR2 FYNNEI. The CDR3 loop is CASSEHEKLFF. The CDR3 bases are TGTGCCAGCAGTGAGCATGAAAAACTGTTTTTT.

The CDR3 region has the DNA TGTGCCATCAGTGTATCGGTGAACACTGAAGCTTTCTTT. As protein: CAISVSVNTEAFF. The rearrangement links TRBV10-3 to TRBJ1-1; D remains unclear. The CDR3 is 13 amino acids. V shed 4 bases and J shed 0 bases, with 6 bases lying between them. The germline V gene has CDR1 ENHRY and CDR2 SYGVKD.